This passage covers 27 T cell receptor beta chains from one sample sequenced in a study of technical replicates of blood from several donors. Profiling relied on immunoSEQ multiplex PCR, and the TCRdb table lists in-frame clones only, not all of them. The sample gives over 55,000 clones, roughly 86% of which show up once; around 4.9% is in the top ten. The sequencing input was PBMCs. All receptors come from a human donor in good health. Some clones in this sample may be carry-over from other donors' samples.

V is TRBV2 and J is TRBJ1-2; 7 bases line up with TRBD1. CDR3 length: 13 amino acids. With V trimmed by 4 bases and J by 7 bases, 6 bases remained unmatched. Germline V CDR1 and CDR2: SNHLY, FYNNEI. The CDR3 reads CASSAAQGSGYTF. CDR3 DNA: TGTGCCAGCAGTGCTGCACAGGGGTCTGGCTACACCTTC.

The rearrangement joins TRBV4-1 to TRBJ1-3; D ambiguous. Germline-derived CDR1 and CDR2 are MGHRA and YSYEKL. Between the trimmed V and J ends, which lost 2 bases and 9 bases, there was a span of 8 bases. The CDR3 extends over 12 amino acids. In nucleotides, the CDR3 is TGCGCCAGCAGCCAAAATCTAGGCACCATATATTTT. It encodes CASSQNLGTIYF.

The rearrangement links TRBV30 to TRBJ2-7; 8 nucleotides agree with TRBD1. The germline CDR1 and CDR2 sequences are GTSNPN and SVGIG (reference sequence). The junction had 11 bases not matched to a gene; V was cut back by 5 bases and J by 5 bases. This CDR3 region has 14 residues. As DNA, the CDR3 is TGTGCCTGGGCAATACAGGGGGTTTTCGACGAGCAGTACTTC. It is translated as CAWAIQGVFDEQYF.

The chain links TRBV7-8 to TRBJ2-6; 7 bases are a match to TRBD1. CDR3 length: 18 amino acids. V lost 3 bases and J lost 1; bases outside the gene matches: 9. Germline values: CDR1 SGHVS, CDR2 FQNEAQ. CDR3 protein: CASSLPGQSVSGANVLTF. Written as DNA, the CDR3 is TGTGCCAGCAGCTTGCCGGGACAGTCAGTTTCTGGGGCCAACGTCCTGACTTTC.

The rearrangement links TRBV7-2 to TRBJ2-7; D may be TRBD1 (7 bases). V lost 1 base and J 9 bases, leaving 19 bases between the germline ends. The CDR3 extends over 15 amino acids. Germline V lookup: CDR1 SGHTA, CDR2 FQGNSA. This chain's CDR3 is CASSLVGGGAQGQYF. The CDR3 DNA sequence: TGTGCCAGCAGCTTAGTAGGAGGGGGCGCGCAGGGGCAGTACTTC.

The CDR3 DNA sequence: TGTGCCAGCAGCTCCGGACAGGGAGGTTTTCAAGAGACCCAGTACTTC. It translates to CASSSGQGGFQETQYF. The rearrangement joins TRBV5-8 to TRBJ2-5, with TRBD1 identical over 8 bases. From germline, CDR1 is SGHTS and CDR2 YDEGEE. The ends lost 3 bases at V and 2 bases at J; junction bases unmatched: 9. The CDR3 extends over 16 amino acids.

The CDR3 is CASSELAGLAKNIQYF. The CDR3 nucleotides read TGTGCCAGCAGTGAACTAGCGGGTCTAGCCAAAAACATTCAGTACTTC. The chain recombines TRBV6-1 with TRBJ2-4, with 8 positions matching TRBD2. Germline values: CDR1 MNHNS, CDR2 SASEGT. This CDR3 is built from 16 residues. The ends lost 2 bases at V and 0 bases at J; junction bases unmatched: 3.

This chain joins TRBV19 and TRBJ1-5, with D perhaps TRBD1 (5 bases). The CDR3 contains 15 residues. The V gene lost 6 bases and the J gene lost 1 base, with 13 bases spanning the gap. CDR1 is LNHDA, CDR2 SQIVND, per germline (reference sequence). CDR3 nucleotide sequence: TGTGCCAGTAGCTATGGCAGGGTAAGCAATCAGCCCCAGCATTTT. Translating it yields CASSYGRVSNQPQHF.

The chain recombines TRBV6-1 with TRBJ1-3; D gene unclear. Trimming left V 7 bases short and J 0 bases short, with 13 bases between. The CDR3 is 15 residues long. Germline V CDR1 and CDR2: MNHNS, SASEGT. CDR3 loop: CASNGGPSSGNTIYF. Written as DNA, the CDR3 is TGTGCCAGCAACGGCGGGCCGAGCTCTGGAAACACCATATATTTT.

This chain uses TRBV30 with TRBJ2-5; no clear D. The V end was cut by 4 bases, the J end by 7 bases, with 10 bases between. The length of the CDR3 is 11 residues. Germline loops: CDR1 GTSNPN, CDR2 SVGIG (reference sequence). DNA for the CDR3: TGTGCCTGGAAGTCGACGGGGACCCAGTACTTC. It is translated as CAWKSTGTQYF.

The chain is built from TRBV6-5 and TRBJ1-4, with 8 bases lining up with TRBD1. The CDR3 runs to 16 residues. Germline V lookup: CDR1 MNHEY, CDR2 SVGAGI. Trimming at V came to 4 bases and at J to 4 bases, leaving 8 bases not matched to a gene. The DNA of the CDR3 is TGTGCCAGCAGTTCCCCTCGGACAGGGTTTAATGAAAAACTGTTTTTT. Its protein product is CASSSPRTGFNEKLFF.

The CDR3 DNA reads TGCAGCGCCTCGGCGCAGGAGAACACTGAAGCTTTCTTT. This codes for CSASAQENTEAFF. The chain employs TRBV29-1 and TRBJ1-1, with unresolved D. Germline CDR1 and CDR2: SQVTM and ANQGSEA. The length of the CDR3 is 13 residues. Trimming shortened V by 7 bases and J by 1 base, and 13 bases separated the two germline ends.

The genes are TRBV2 and TRBJ2-1, with no clear D. Germline assignment: CDR1 SNHLY and CDR2 FYNNEI. The ends were cut back, 5 bases at V and 10 bases at J, with 12 bases in the middle. The CDR3 runs 12 residues. The CDR3, as DNA: TGTGCCAGCAGTAAGACTGCCGCGGAGCAGTTCTTC. Protein: CASSKTAAEQFF.

The chain combines TRBV2 with TRBJ2-2; 7 nucleotides match TRBD2. The CDR3 covers 14 residues. The trim removed 7 bases at V and 6 bases at J, leaving 8 bases unmatched. Germline-derived CDR1 and CDR2 are SNHLY and FYNNEI. The CDR3 protein is CASNQHTSAGELFF. For the CDR3, the DNA is TGTGCCAGCAACCAACATACTAGCGCCGGGGAGCTGTTTTTT. The full variable domain, completed using reference TRBV2 and TRBJ2-2, is EPEVTQTPSHQVTQMGQEVILRCVPISNHLYFYWYRQILGQKVEFLVSFYNNEISEKSEIFDDQFSVERPDGSNFTLKIRSTKLEDSAMYFCASNQHTSAGELFFGEGSRLTVL.

The CDR3 DNA reads as TGTGCCAGCAGCTTTCAGGGGGCTACAGATACGCAGTATTTT. It translates to CASSFQGATDTQYF. V usage is TRBV5-5 and J usage is TRBJ2-3; 8 nucleotides agree with TRBD1. The V segment lost 2 bases and the J segment 3 bases; nucleotides outside the gene matches: 2. CDR3 length: 14 residues. Germline CDR1 and CDR2: SGHKS and YYEKEE (reference sequence).

The rearrangement joins TRBV5-1 to TRBJ2-3, with TRBD2 as a possible D gene (5 bases). Per the germline V gene, CDR1 is SGHRS and CDR2 is YFSETQ. This CDR3 has 14 residues. Trimming shortened V by 5 bases and J by 1 base, and 11 bases separated the two germline ends. The CDR3 reads CASRSLEGTDTQYF. The CDR3, as DNA: TGCGCCAGCAGATCCTTGGAGGGCACAGATACGCAGTATTTT.

This chain links TRBV2 with TRBJ1-5; no clear D. This CDR3 has 14 residues. Germline V CDR1 and CDR2: SNHLY, FYNNEI. With 4 bases removed from V and 0 bases from J, the gap between germline ends came to 7 bases. Here the CDR3 reads CASSVGSSNQPQHF. The CDR3 DNA reads as TGTGCCAGCAGTGTTGGCAGTAGCAATCAGCCCCAGCATTTT.

This chain connects TRBV7-2 to TRBJ2-7; 7 positions agree with TRBD1. The CDR3 contains 13 residues. Germline CDR1 is SGHTA and CDR2 is FQGNSA. Losses at the gene ends were 5 bases for V and 6 bases for J; bases not matched to a gene: 7. This CDR3 reads CASSRDSLSEQYF. In nucleotides, the CDR3 is TGTGCCAGCAGCCGGGACAGTCTTAGCGAGCAGTACTTC.

J is TRBJ1-2 and V is TRBV18; tentative D call: TRBD1 (6 bases). The V gene's germline CDR1 is KGHSH and CDR2 LQKENI. V gave up 0 bases and J gave up 6 bases, with 17 bases separating them. CDR3 length equals 16 residues. The CDR3 nucleotides read TGTGCCAGCTCACCACCATCAGGGGCGGAAGGGAATGGCTACACCTTC. It translates to CASSPPSGAEGNGYTF.

This clone was counted between two and nine times. The V gene is TRBV5-1, the J gene TRBJ2-7; 13 nucleotides match TRBD2. CDR1 is SGHRS and CDR2 is YFSETQ in the germline V gene. The CDR3 has 16 amino acids. Trimming removed 3 bases from V and 5 bases from J; junction bases left unmatched: 8. The CDR3 here is CASSSTSGGTFHEQYF. The CDR3 DNA sequence: TGCGCCAGCAGCTCGACTAGCGGGGGGACCTTTCACGAGCAGTACTTC.

This clone was counted once. This sequence joins TRBV5-1 and TRBJ1-2, with D unclear. Germline V gene sequence: CDR1 SGHRS, CDR2 YFSETQ. Between the trimmed V and J ends, which lost 4 bases and 4 bases, there was a span of 14 bases. This CDR3 region has 14 residues. CDR3 bases: TGCGCCAGCAGCAACCTACAGCTGAGCTATGGCTACACCTTC. Its translation is CASSNLQLSYGYTF.

This clone was seen repeatedly, ten times or more. The chain couples TRBV6-1 to TRBJ1-2; 10 bases line up with TRBD1. CDR1 and CDR2 from the germline V gene are MNHNS and SASEGT. The trim removed 5 bases at V and 4 bases at J, leaving 7 bases unmatched. This CDR3 is 15 amino acids long. The CDR3 coding sequence is TGTGCCAGCAGTTCCTTGGGGACAGGGGCCTATGGCTACACCTTC. Protein sequence: CASSSLGTGAYGYTF.

The chain couples TRBV9 to TRBJ1-1; D is ambiguous. The CDR3 runs to 16 residues. Per germline, CDR1 SGDLS and CDR2 YYNGEE. The V gene lost 0 bases and the J gene lost 0 bases, with 12 bases spanning the gap. The CDR3 sequence: CASSVGLGSMNTEAFF. The CDR3 DNA sequence: TGTGCCAGCAGCGTAGGTTTAGGGAGTATGAACACTGAAGCTTTCTTT.

The chain has TRBV14 and TRBJ2-1; 10 positions agree with TRBD1. This CDR3 is 14 amino acids long. The germline CDR1 and CDR2 sequences are SGHDN and FVKESK. The junction had 5 bases not matched to a gene; V was cut back by 6 bases and J by 6 bases. Written as DNA, the CDR3 is TGTGCCAGCAGGGGGGACAGGGGATCCAATGAGCAGTTCTTC. This codes for CASRGDRGSNEQFF.

This chain joins TRBV2 and TRBJ2-7; 7 bases fit TRBD1. V lost 0 bases to trimming and J lost 6 bases; unmatched junction nucleotides: 5. Germline V gives CDR1 SNHLY, CDR2 FYNNEI. This CDR3 comprises 14 residues. The CDR3 loop is CASSEAWQGVEQYF. Written as DNA, the CDR3 is TGTGCCAGCAGTGAAGCATGGCAGGGGGTCGAGCAGTACTTC.

The rearrangement uses TRBV4-1 and TRBJ2-5, with 8 bases that match TRBD2. Germline CDR1 MGHRA, CDR2 YSYEKL. This CDR3 has 16 amino acids. V dropped 2 bases and J dropped 5; count of bases not matched to a gene: 10. Here the CDR3 reads CASSQPVGSGKETQYF. The CDR3, as DNA: TGCGCCAGCAGCCAACCCGTTGGTAGCGGGAAGGAGACCCAGTACTTC.

The genes are TRBV14 and TRBJ2-7; D is possibly TRBD2 (6 bases). V was pared by 1 base and J by 7 bases, with 17 bases between. The CDR3 spans 15 residues. Germline V lookup: CDR1 SGHDN, CDR2 FVKESK. The CDR3 nucleotides read TGTGCCAGCAGCCAAGGGTGGAGGGGAGAAAGGGAGCAGTACTTC. Translated, it gives CASSQGWRGEREQYF.